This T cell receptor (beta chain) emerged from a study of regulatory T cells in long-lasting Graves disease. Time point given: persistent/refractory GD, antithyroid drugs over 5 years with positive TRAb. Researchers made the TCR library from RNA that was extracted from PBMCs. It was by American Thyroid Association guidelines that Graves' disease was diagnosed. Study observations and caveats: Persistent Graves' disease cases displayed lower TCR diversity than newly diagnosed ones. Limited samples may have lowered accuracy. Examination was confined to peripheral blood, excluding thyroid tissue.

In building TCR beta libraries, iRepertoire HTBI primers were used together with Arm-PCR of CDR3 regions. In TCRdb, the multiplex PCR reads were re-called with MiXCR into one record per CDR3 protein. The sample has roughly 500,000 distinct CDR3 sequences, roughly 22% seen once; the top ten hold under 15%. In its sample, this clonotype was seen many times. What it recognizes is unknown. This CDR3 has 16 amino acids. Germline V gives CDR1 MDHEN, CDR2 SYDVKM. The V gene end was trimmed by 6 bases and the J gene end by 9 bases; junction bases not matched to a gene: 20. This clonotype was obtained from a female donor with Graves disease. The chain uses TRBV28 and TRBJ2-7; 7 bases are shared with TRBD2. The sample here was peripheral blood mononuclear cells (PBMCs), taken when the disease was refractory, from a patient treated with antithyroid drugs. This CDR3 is CASSPGSGWEGTAQYF. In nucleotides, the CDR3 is TGTGCCAGCAGCCCGGGTAGCGGGTGGGAGGGGACTGCGCAGTACTTC. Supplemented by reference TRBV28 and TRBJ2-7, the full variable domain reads DVKVTQSSRYLVKRTGEKVFLECVQDMDHENMFWYRQDPGLGLRLIYFSYDVKMKEKGDIPEGYSVSREKKERFSLILESASTNQTSMYLCASSPGSGWEGTAQYFGPGTRLTVT.